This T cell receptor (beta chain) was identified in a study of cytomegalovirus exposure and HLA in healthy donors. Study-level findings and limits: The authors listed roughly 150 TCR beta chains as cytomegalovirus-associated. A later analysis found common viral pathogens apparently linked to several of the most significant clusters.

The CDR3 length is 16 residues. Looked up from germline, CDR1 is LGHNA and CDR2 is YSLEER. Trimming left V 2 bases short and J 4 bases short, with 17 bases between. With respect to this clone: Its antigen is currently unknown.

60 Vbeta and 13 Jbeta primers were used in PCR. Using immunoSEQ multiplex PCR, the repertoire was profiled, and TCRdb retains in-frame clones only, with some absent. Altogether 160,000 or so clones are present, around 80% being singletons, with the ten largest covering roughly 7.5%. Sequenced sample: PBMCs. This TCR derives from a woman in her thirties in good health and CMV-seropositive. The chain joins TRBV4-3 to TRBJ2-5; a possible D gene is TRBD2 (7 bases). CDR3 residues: CASSQKGGGVPETQYF. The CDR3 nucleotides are TGCGCCAGCAGCCAAAAGGGAGGGGGGGTCCCAGAGACCCAGTACTTC.